There are a few counts of the clone carrying this T cell receptor beta chain. The antigen is not known. V lost 6 bases, J lost 5 bases, and 10 bases lay in between. There are 13 residues in the CDR3. Germline V CDR1 and CDR2: MNHEY, SVGAGI. The data belong to a study of T cells in Graves' hyperthyroidism and ophthalmopathy. Study-wide results and caveats: Blood samples included most of the expanded thyroid clonotypes exceeding 0.001. By a 13 V-J model, ophthalmopathy was set apart from stable hyperthyroidism.

RNA transcripts served as the template for amplifying TCR beta CDR3 regions. Using the HTBI primer set, a first-round RT-PCR was run on the TCR CDR3. TCRdb redid the calling of the multiplex PCR reads with MiXCR, one entry per CDR3 protein. The data hold 300,000 to 450,000 distinct CDR3 sequences, with about 14% observed a single time. Thyroid ultrasound and orbital computed tomography, with clinical symptoms and serum thyroxine and TRAb, informed diagnoses. Fresh peripheral blood, 9.5 to 10 ml of it, supplied the PBMCs. Sequenced sample: blood. This TCR was sampled from a woman aged 25-40 years with Graves' ophthalmopathy. The chain uses TRBV6-5 and TRBJ1-4; TRBD1 might be the D (6 bases). Here the CDR3 reads CASRGGGNEKLFF. CDR3 bases: TGTGCCAGCAGAGGGGGAGGGAATGAAAAACTGTTTTTT.